This T cell receptor (beta chain) was observed in a study of CD8+ T cells in alopecia areata. About the research overall: The protocol delivered tofacitinib for 6 to 18 months, then withdrew it for 6 months. Study-wide results and caveats: Both scalp clonality and the expanded CD8+ clones among the top 100 showed a significant decrease with tofacitinib. Links between baseline CD8+ expansion and response need larger treated cohorts.

V was pared by 6 bases and J by 8 bases, with 6 bases of the junction left unmatched. Per germline, CDR1 MNHEY and CDR2 SVGAGI. This CDR3 contains 12 residues. This clone was found a few times. What it recognizes is unknown. Other DNA sequences in this specimen translate into the identical CDR3. Treatment of the sample: oral pan-JAK inhibitor, 5-10 mg twice daily. Sampling of alopecia areata patients yielded lesional scalp punch biopsies as well as peripheral blood. TCR sequencing used cDNA made by reverse transcription of extracted RNA. Generated by immunoSEQ multiplex PCR, the TCRdb table keeps only in-frame clones and is missing some. The table records approximately 170,000 clones, 60% of them present only once.

This chain joins TRBV6-5 and TRBJ1-2, with TRBD1 matching over 7 bases. Sequences were derived from CD4+ T cells sorted from blood, sampled at week 24, from a patient treated with tofacitinib. The clonotype was recovered from a human donor with alopecia areata. The CDR3 region has the DNA TGTGCCAGCAGCCGAACAGGGGAAGGCTACACCTTC. Translating it yields CASSRTGEGYTF.